The TCR beta chain described here comes from a study of OX40 agonist ivuxolimab in advanced cancers. Background on the study: Ivuxolimab is an agonistic anti-OX40 (CD134) antibody, and patients were treated with it. Across the patients, intravenous ivuxolimab was delivered every 2 weeks at 0.01 to 10 mg/kg. Study-wide findings and caveats: Expansion of clones was among the lowest in partial responders at 0.1-3.0 mg/kg.

A word on this clone: Its antigen remains unidentified.

The CDR3 spans 16 residues. The germline CDR1 and CDR2 sequences are MGHRA and YSYEKL. V lost 1 base and J lost 1; bases outside the gene matches: 4. Individuals having autoimmune disease history or systemic immunosuppression were not enrolled. Libraries were prepared by immunoSEQ multiplex PCR; TCRdb keeps only in-frame clonotypes and omits some of them. This table has roughly 70,000 clones, approximately 78% appearing once. This clonotype was sampled from an adult with an advanced solid tumor such as melanoma, head and neck, liver or kidney cancer. The chain is built from TRBV4-1 and TRBJ1-5, with 7 bases fitting TRBD1. This sample comprised CD4+ or CD8+ T cells sorted from blood, obtained in a trial of the OX40 agonist ivuxolimab. Here the CDR3 DNA reads TGCGCCAGCAGCCAAGGACAGGGCAGGAGCAATCAGCCCCAGCATTTT. Its protein is CASSQGQGRSNQPQHF.